The 5 T cell receptor beta chains given below trace back to one sample, sequenced in a study of blood T cell repertoires in COVID-19. The data were produced by immunoSEQ multiplex PCR, yet TCRdb's version contains in-frame clones alone and is incomplete. The sample carries some 210,000 clones, around 88% recorded once. Sequencing input: peripheral blood. The receptors were gathered from a man aged 50-60 years with active or convalescent COVID-19.

The gene calls are TRBV11-2 and TRBJ2-7, with 7 bases identical to TRBD2. V lost 5 bases and J lost 2; bases outside the gene matches: 9. CDR3 length equals 15 residues. Germline V gene lookup returns CDR1 SGHAT and CDR2 FQNNGV. The CDR3: CASSPRDSGTYEQYF. The CDR3 bases are TGTGCCAGCAGCCCTCGTGACAGCGGGACCTACGAGCAGTACTTC.

This sequence joins TRBV28 and TRBJ1-1; tentatively, D is TRBD1 (6 bases). The CDR3 extends over 17 amino acids. Per germline, CDR1 MDHEN and CDR2 SYDVKM. V was shortened by 1 base and J by 2 bases, with 17 bases between the two germline ends. The CDR3 DNA reads TGTGCCAGCAGTTTATTGTCAGGGGACACCTCCAACACTGAAGCTTTCTTT. This gives the protein CASSLLSGDTSNTEAFF. Filled out from reference TRBV28 and TRBJ1-1, the complete variable domain reads DVKVTQSSRYLVKRTGEKVFLECVQDMDHENMFWYRQDPGLGLRLIYFSYDVKMKEKGDIPEGYSVSREKKERFSLILESASTNQTSMYLCASSLLSGDTSNTEAFFGQGTRLTVV.

The V gene is TRBV7-8, the J gene TRBJ2-7; TRBD2 matches 8 bases. Germline V gene data show CDR1 as SGHVS and CDR2 as FQNEAQ. The CDR3 consists of 18 residues. V shed 1 base, J shed 2 bases, and the junction held 13 bases outside the gene matches. CDR3 amino acids: CASSLEVELAGPPYEQYF. CDR3 nucleotide sequence: TGTGCCAGCAGCTTAGAGGTGGAGTTAGCGGGACCTCCCTACGAGCAGTACTTC.

The DNA of the CDR3 is TGCGCCAGCAGCTCGAGGGGGACTAGTTTCCCTTACGAGCAGTACTTC. Amino acids: CASSSRGTSFPYEQYF. This chain uses TRBV5-1 with TRBJ2-7; TRBD2 matches at 8 bases. The ends lost 3 bases at V and 4 bases at J; junction bases unmatched: 12. The CDR3 totals 16 residues. Germline CDR1 and CDR2: SGHRS and YFSETQ.

This clone was seen only once. J is TRBJ1-5 and V is TRBV2; the D is unclear. V lost 5 bases, J lost 0 bases, and 5 bases lay in between. The CDR3 loop spans 13 amino acids. CDR1 SNHLY and CDR2 FYNNEI come from the germline V gene. The CDR3 loop is CASSTASNQPQHF. CDR3 bases: TGTGCCAGCAGTACAGCTAGCAATCAGCCCCAGCATTTT.